Below are 21 T cell receptor beta chains sequenced from a single sample in a study of OX40 agonist ivuxolimab in advanced cancers. Assay: immunoSEQ multiplex PCR; the TCRdb copy retains only in-frame clones and omits some. The table includes more than 20,000 clones, about nine tenths detected once. Sequencing used CD4+ or CD8+ T cells sorted from blood, obtained in a trial of the OX40 agonist ivuxolimab. The receptors were gathered from an adult with an advanced solid tumor such as melanoma, head and neck, liver or kidney cancer.

This chain uses TRBV7-6 with TRBJ2-1, with no clear D. Trimming pared 2 bases from V and 0 bases from J, leaving 11 bases between. Germline-derived CDR1 and CDR2 are SGHVS and FNYEAQ. The CDR3 has 16 amino acids. CDR3 coding DNA: TGTGCCAGCAGCTTATGGGTCCCTAGCTCCTACAATGAGCAGTTCTTC. It translates to CASSLWVPSSYNEQFF.

The chain uses TRBV7-9 and TRBJ2-2; D is unclear. Trimming took 5 bases from V and 9 from J, leaving 10 bases between them. The germline CDR1 and CDR2 sequences are SEHNR and FQNEAQ (reference sequence). The CDR3 has 12 residues. CDR3 region: CASSLGFRELFF. CDR3 sequence (DNA): TGTGCCAGCAGCCTCGGGTTCCGGGAGCTGTTTTTT.

This sequence joins TRBV5-4 and TRBJ2-7; D might be TRBD2 (5 bases). The CDR3 sequence is 13 residues long. Germline V gene lookup returns CDR1 SGHNT and CDR2 YYREEE (reference sequence). V was cut by 4 bases and J by 3 bases, with 11 bases left in between. CDR3 loop: CASSLFAGYEQYF. CDR3 coding DNA: TGTGCCAGCAGCCTGTTTGCGGGCTACGAGCAGTACTTC.

The CDR3 region has the DNA TGTGCCAGTAGTATCCAGGGGGTGCGATTGGAAAAACTGTTTTTT. It translates to CASSIQGVRLEKLFF. The rearrangement uses TRBV19 and TRBJ1-4, with 7 bases aligning to TRBD1. This CDR3 has 15 amino acids. Trimming cost V 3 bases and J 8 bases; bases outside gene matches: 9. In germline, CDR1 is LNHDA, CDR2 SQIVND (reference sequence).

V and J are TRBV19 and TRBJ2-7, with TRBD1 identical over 8 bases. This CDR3 is 13 amino acids long. V dropped 6 bases and J dropped 7; count of bases not matched to a gene: 8. Germline V CDR1 and CDR2: LNHDA, SQIVND (reference sequence). The CDR3 here is CASSETGAGEQYF. The CDR3 nucleotides read TGTGCCAGTAGCGAGACAGGGGCGGGTGAGCAGTACTTC.

The rearrangement uses TRBV6-6 and TRBJ2-1, with D possibly matching TRBD2 (5 bases). The V end lost 2 bases, the J end lost 4 bases, and 6 bases lay between the germline ends. The CDR3 runs to 13 residues. Germline V gene sequence: CDR1 MNHNY, CDR2 SVGAGI (reference sequence). Here the CDR3 DNA reads TGTGCCAGCAGTTACGGCGGGTACAATGAGCAGTTCTTC. Translating gives CASSYGGYNEQFF.

This clone turned up a few times. V and J are TRBV28 and TRBJ1-1, with D hard to call. The ends were cut back, 7 bases at V and 1 base at J, with 10 bases in the middle. Germline assignment: CDR1 MDHEN and CDR2 SYDVKM. The CDR3 has 13 amino acids. CDR3 nucleotides: TGTGCCAGCACCGCGGACTGGAACACTGAAGCTTTCTTT. This sequence encodes CASTADWNTEAFF.

A single count supports this clone. The CDR3, as DNA: TGTGCCAGCAGCTCAAACAGGGACAGGAGCACAGATACGCAGTATTTT. Residues: CASSSNRDRSTDTQYF. The chain employs TRBV7-9 and TRBJ2-3, with TRBD1 identical over 8 bases. J lost 0 bases, V lost 4 bases, and 6 bases had no gene match. The germline V gene has CDR1 SEHNR and CDR2 FQNEAQ (reference sequence). CDR3 size: 16 residues.

The chain uses TRBV9 and TRBJ2-7; 9 nucleotides agree with TRBD1. CDR1 and CDR2 (germline): SGDLS, YYNGEE. Trimming removed 0 bases from V and 5 bases from J; junction bases left unmatched: 9. The CDR3 is made up of 16 amino acids. CDR3 bases: TGTGCCAGCAGCGTAGAAATACAGGGGGCGATGAACGAGCAGTACTTC. Encoded protein: CASSVEIQGAMNEQYF.

The chain has TRBV9 and TRBJ1-3; 8 nucleotides line up with TRBD1. Germline V gives CDR1 SGDLS, CDR2 YYNGEE. This CDR3 has 16 residues. The V segment lost 4 bases and the J segment 4 bases; nucleotides outside the gene matches: 10. The CDR3 coding sequence is TGTGCCAGCAGCACCCCCGGACAGGGCCCGGGAAACACCATATATTTT. It codes for CASSTPGQGPGNTIYF.

This chain joins TRBV27 and TRBJ1-5, with no clear D. This CDR3 contains 15 residues. V dropped 2 bases and J dropped 3 bases, with 11 bases sitting between them. Germline V gene data show CDR1 as MNHEY and CDR2 as SMNVEV (reference sequence). For the CDR3, the DNA is TGTGCCAGCAGTTTAAAGTGGCAGTACAATCAGCCCCAGCATTTT. Translating it yields CASSLKWQYNQPQHF.

This clone was seen just once. The chain recombines TRBV30 with TRBJ1-6, with D unclear. Trimming removed 3 bases at V and 7 bases at J, with 10 bases between. Germline CDR1 is GTSNPN and CDR2 is SVGIG (reference sequence). The CDR3 totals 13 residues. The CDR3 DNA follows: TGTGCCTGGAGGGCAGCGGGAAATTCACCCCTCCACTTT. It yields the protein CAWRAAGNSPLHF.

This clone was recorded once. The rearrangement uses TRBV4-2 and TRBJ1-1; D unresolved. This CDR3 spans 13 amino acids. Germline V lookup: CDR1 LGHNA, CDR2 YNFKEQ. Trimming stripped 4 bases from V and 4 bases from J, with 10 bases between. The CDR3 sequence: CASSPAMGTEAFF. The CDR3 DNA reads as TGTGCCAGCAGCCCCGCAATGGGCACTGAAGCTTTCTTT.

This chain links TRBV7-9 with TRBJ2-1; TRBD2 agrees at 8 bases. V lost 5 bases to trimming and J lost 15 bases; unmatched junction nucleotides: 12. CDR3 length: 13 residues. CDR1 and CDR2 (germline): SEHNR, FQNEAQ (reference sequence). CDR3: CASSHPSGLAPFF. The CDR3 DNA sequence: TGTGCCAGCAGCCACCCTAGTGGACTAGCACCGTTCTTC.

The chain joins TRBV28 to TRBJ1-1, with TRBD1 as a possible D gene (5 bases). In germline, CDR1 is MDHEN, CDR2 SYDVKM. The V end lost 7 bases, the J end lost 4 bases, and 22 bases lay between the germline ends. The length of the CDR3 is 16 residues. CDR3 sequence (DNA): TGTGCCAGCACCCCCGCTGGGGCCATCGGGGGCACTGAAGCTTTCTTT. Its translation: CASTPAGAIGGTEAFF. Complete variable domain (other parts from reference TRBV28 and TRBJ1-1): DVKVTQSSRYLVKRTGEKVFLECVQDMDHENMFWYRQDPGLGLRLIYFSYDVKMKEKGDIPEGYSVSREKKERFSLILESASTNQTSMYLCASTPAGAIGGTEAFFGQGTRLTVV.

This clone has only a few counts. V gene TRBV14 combines with J gene TRBJ2-7; 11 bases fit TRBD2. With 2 bases clipped from V and 5 bases from J, the junction kept 5 bases outside the gene matches. The length of the CDR3 is 15 residues. Germline CDR1 reads SGHDN; CDR2 reads FVKESK. CDR3 bases: TGTGCCAGCAGCCAATGGATTAGCGGGAGGGACGAGCAGTACTTC. This codes for CASSQWISGRDEQYF.

CDR3 bases: TGCGCCAGCAGCTCTATAAGCGCCAATGAGCAGTTCTTC. Its protein product is CASSSISANEQFF. The gene calls are TRBV4-1 and TRBJ2-1; D gene unclear. The CDR3 runs 13 residues. CDR1 is MGHRA, CDR2 YSYEKL, per germline. V shed 5 bases and J shed 6 bases, with 11 bases lying between them.

The chain combines TRBV5-1 with TRBJ1-3; 9 bases agree with TRBD1. V trimming: 1 base; J trimming: 2 bases; junction bases outside the gene matches: 7. Germline CDR1 is SGHRS and CDR2 is YFSETQ. This CDR3 spans 17 amino acids. The CDR3 sequence: CASSLSSGQGTGNTIYF. The CDR3 nucleotides are TGCGCCAGCAGCTTGTCATCGGGACAGGGTACTGGAAACACCATATATTTT.

The chain links TRBV10-3 to TRBJ1-1; D is uncertain. The germline gives CDR1 ENHRY, CDR2 SYGVKD. The CDR3 contains 16 residues. V lost 1 base to trimming and J lost 1 base, with 13 bases between them. The CDR3 region has the DNA TGTGCCATCAGTGAGTGGCAGAAGGGTGGGAACACTGAAGCTTTCTTT. It specifies CAISEWQKGGNTEAFF.

The chain has TRBV29-1 and TRBJ2-6; 9 bases agree with TRBD1. CDR3 length equals 18 residues. V was clipped by 5 bases and J by 4 bases; unmatched bases: 15. The germline V gene encodes CDR1 SQVTM and CDR2 ANQGSEA. DNA of the CDR3: TGCAGCGTTTCTCACCCTCCGGGACAGGGCTCCGGGGCCAACGTCCTGACTTTC. Translating it yields CSVSHPPGQGSGANVLTF. Together with reference TRBV29-1 and TRBJ2-6, the CDR3 gives the full variable domain: SAVISQKPSRDICQRGTSLTIQCQVDSQVTMMFWYRQQPGQSLTLIATANQGSEATYESGFVIDKFPISRPNLTFSTLTVSNMSPEDSSIYLCSVSHPPGQGSGANVLTFGAGSRLTVL.

The V and J genes are TRBV6-5 and TRBJ2-5; unclear D gene. This CDR3 comprises 10 residues. Germline values: CDR1 MNHEY, CDR2 SVGAGI. V was pared by 6 bases and J by 4 bases, with 3 bases between. CDR3 sequence (DNA): TGTGCCAGCAGAGGAGAGACCCAGTACTTC. Its protein product is CASRGETQYF.